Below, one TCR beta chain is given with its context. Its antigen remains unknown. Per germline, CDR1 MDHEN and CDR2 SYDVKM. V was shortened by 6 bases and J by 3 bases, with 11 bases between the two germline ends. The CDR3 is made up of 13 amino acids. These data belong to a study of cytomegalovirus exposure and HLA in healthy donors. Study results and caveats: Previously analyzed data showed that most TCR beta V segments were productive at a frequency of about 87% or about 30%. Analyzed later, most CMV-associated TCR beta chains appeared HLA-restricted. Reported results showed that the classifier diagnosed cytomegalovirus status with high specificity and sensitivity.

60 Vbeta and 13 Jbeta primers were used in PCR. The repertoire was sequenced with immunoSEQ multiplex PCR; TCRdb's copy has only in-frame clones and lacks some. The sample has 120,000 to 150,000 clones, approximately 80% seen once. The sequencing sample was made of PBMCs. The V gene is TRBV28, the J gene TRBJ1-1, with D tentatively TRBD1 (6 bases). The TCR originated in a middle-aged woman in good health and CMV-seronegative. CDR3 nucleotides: TGTGCCAGCAGGTTAACAGGGTACACTGAAGCTTTCTTT. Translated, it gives CASRLTGYTEAFF.